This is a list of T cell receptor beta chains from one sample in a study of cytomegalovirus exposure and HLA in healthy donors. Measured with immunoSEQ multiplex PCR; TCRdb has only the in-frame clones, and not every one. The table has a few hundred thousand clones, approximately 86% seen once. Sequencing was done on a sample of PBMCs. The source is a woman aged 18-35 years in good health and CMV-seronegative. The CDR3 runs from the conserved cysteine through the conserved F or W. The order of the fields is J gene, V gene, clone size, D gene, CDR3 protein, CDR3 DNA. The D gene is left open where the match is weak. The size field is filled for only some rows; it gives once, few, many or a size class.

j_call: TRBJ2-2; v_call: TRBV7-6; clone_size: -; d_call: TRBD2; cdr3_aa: CASSLVAGNTGELFF; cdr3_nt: TGTGCCAGCAGCTTAGTAGCGGGTAACACCGGGGAGCTGTTTTTT
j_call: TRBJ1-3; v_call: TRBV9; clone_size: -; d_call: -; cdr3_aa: CASSVSTREMGNTIYF; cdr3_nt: TGTGCCAGCAGCGTCAGCACCAGGGAAATGGGAAACACCATATATTTT
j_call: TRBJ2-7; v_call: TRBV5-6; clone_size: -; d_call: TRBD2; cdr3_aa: CASRWRGAYEQYF; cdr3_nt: TGTGCCAGCAGATGGCGGGGGGCCTACGAGCAGTACTTC
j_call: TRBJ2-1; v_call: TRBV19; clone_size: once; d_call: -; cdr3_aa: CASNPVGSSYNEQFF; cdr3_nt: TGTGCCAGTAACCCCGTAGGGAGCTCCTACAATGAGCAGTTCTTC
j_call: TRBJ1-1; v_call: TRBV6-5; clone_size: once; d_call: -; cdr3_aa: CASSYSYRGTEAFF; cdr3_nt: TGTGCCAGCAGTTACTCTTATCGGGGAACTGAAGCTTTCTTT
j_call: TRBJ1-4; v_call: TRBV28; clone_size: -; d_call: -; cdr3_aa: CASSTAEQGEEKLFF; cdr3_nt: TGTGCCAGCAGCACCGCGGAACAGGGCGAGGAAAAACTGTTTTTT
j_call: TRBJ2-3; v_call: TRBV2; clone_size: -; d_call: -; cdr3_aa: CASAPAGITDTQYF; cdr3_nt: TGTGCCAGCGCCCCGGCAGGCATCACAGATACGCAGTATTTT
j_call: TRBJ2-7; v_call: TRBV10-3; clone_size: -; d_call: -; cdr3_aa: CAIKSRDEQYF; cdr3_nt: TGTGCCATCAAGAGCAGGGACGAGCAGTACTTC
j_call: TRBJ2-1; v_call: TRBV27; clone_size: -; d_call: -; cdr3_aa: CASSLSGDEQFF; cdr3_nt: TGTGCCAGCAGTTTATCAGGGGATGAGCAGTTCTTC
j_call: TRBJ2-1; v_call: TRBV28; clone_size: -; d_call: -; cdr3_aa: CASSSPYGGAPGNEQFF; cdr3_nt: TGTGCCAGCAGCAGCCCATACGGTGGTGCTCCGGGCAATGAGCAGTTCTTC
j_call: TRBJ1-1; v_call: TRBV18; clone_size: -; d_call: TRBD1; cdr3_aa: CASSRDRNTEAFF; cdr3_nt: TGTGCCAGCTCACGGGACAGAAACACTGAAGCTTTCTTT
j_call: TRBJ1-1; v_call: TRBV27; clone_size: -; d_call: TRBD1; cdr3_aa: CASSLRGQGFTEAFF; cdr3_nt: TGTGCCAGCAGTCTGCGGGGACAGGGTTTTACTGAAGCTTTCTTT
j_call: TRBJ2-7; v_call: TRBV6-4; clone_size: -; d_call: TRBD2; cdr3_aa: CASSKGGLAGKFGDEQYF; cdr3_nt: TGTGCCAGCAGTAAGGGCGGACTAGCGGGAAAATTTGGCGACGAGCAGTACTTC
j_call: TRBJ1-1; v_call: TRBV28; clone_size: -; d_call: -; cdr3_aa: CASSLGRVNTEAFF; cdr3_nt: TGTGCCAGCAGTTTGGGCAGAGTGAACACTGAAGCTTTCTTT
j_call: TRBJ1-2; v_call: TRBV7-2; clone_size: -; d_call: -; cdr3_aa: CASSLAWGPYGYTF; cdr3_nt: TGTGCCAGCAGCTTAGCGTGGGGGCCCTATGGCTACACCTTC
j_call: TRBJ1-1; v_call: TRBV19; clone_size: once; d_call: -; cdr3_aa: CASSIQGMNTEAFF; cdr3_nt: TGTGCCAGTAGTATACAGGGGATGAACACTGAAGCTTTCTTT
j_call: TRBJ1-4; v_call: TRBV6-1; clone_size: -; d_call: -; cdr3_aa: CASSRFATNEKLFF; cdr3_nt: TGTGCCAGCAGCCGGTTTGCAACTAATGAAAAACTGTTTTTT
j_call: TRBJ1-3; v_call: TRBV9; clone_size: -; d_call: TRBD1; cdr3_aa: CASSVAGGLGNTIYF; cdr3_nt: TGTGCCAGCAGCGTAGCAGGGGGCCTTGGAAACACCATATATTTT
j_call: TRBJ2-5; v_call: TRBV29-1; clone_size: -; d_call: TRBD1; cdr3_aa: CSAEADRAPAPEETQYF; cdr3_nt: TGCAGCGCCGAAGCAGACAGGGCGCCTGCCCCCGAAGAGACCCAGTACTTC
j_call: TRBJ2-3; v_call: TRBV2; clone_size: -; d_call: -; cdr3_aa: CASTADSSTDTQYF; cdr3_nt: TGTGCCAGCACAGCGGACTCTAGCACAGATACGCAGTATTTT
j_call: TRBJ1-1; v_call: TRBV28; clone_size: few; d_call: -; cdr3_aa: CASSLLTEAVF; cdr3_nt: TGTGCCAGCAGTTTGCTCACTGAAGCTGTCTTT
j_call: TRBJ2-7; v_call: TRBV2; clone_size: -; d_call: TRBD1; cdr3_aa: CARGQSAYEQYF; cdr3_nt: TGTGCCAGGGGACAGTCTGCCTACGAGCAGTACTTC
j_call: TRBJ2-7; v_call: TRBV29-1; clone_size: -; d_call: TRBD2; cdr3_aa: CSVGEGASYEQYF; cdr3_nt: TGCAGCGTTGGGGAGGGCGCCTCCTACGAGCAGTACTTC
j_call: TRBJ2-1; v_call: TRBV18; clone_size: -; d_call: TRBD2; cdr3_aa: CASSPKLAGVYNEQFF; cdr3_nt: TGTGCCAGCTCACCAAAACTAGCGGGTGTATACAATGAGCAGTTCTTC
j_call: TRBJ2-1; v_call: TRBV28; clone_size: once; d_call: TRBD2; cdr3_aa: CASSLAGRAYNEQFF; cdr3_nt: TGTGCCAGCAGTTTAGCGGGGAGGGCCTACAATGAGCAGTTCTTC
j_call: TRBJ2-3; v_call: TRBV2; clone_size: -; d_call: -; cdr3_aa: CASRGAGTDTQYF; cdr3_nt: TGTGCCAGCAGAGGAGCGGGTACAGATACGCAGTATTTT
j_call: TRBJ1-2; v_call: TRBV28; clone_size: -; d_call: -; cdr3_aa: CASRAAGQNANYGYTF; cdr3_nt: TGTGCCAGCAGGGCTGCCGGACAGAATGCTAACTATGGCTACACCTTC
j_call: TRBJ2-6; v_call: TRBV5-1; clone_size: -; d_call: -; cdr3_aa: CASSLFPRANVLTF; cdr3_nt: TGCGCCAGCAGCTTGTTCCCTCGGGCCAACGTCCTGACTTTC
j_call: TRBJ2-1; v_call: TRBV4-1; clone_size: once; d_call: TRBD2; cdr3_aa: CASSQMGLAHEQFF; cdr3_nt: TGCGCCAGCAGCCAGATGGGACTAGCGCATGAGCAGTTCTTC
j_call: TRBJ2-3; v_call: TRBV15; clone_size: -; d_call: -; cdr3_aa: CATSRSGPTDTQYF; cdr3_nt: TGTGCCACCAGCAGATCAGGGCCCACAGATACGCAGTATTTT
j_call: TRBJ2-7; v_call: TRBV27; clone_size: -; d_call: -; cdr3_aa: CASSLSGTGPYEQYF; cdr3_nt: TGTGCCAGCAGTTTAAGCGGGACAGGTCCCTACGAGCAGTACTTC
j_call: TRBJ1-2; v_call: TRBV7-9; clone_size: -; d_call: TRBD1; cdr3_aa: CASSPGGQRNYGYTF; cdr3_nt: TGTGCCAGCAGCCCAGGGGGACAGAGGAATTATGGCTACACCTTC
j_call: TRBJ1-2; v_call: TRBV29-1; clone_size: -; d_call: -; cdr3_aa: CSSSTGSINYGYTF; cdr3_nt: TGCAGCTCCTCGACAGGTTCCATTAACTATGGCTACACCTTC
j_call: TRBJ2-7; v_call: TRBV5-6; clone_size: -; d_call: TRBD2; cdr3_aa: CASSSLAGAIYEQYF; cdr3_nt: TGTGCCAGCAGCTCCCTAGCGGGAGCGATTTACGAGCAGTACTTC
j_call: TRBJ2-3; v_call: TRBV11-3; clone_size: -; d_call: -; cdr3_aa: CASSLDLETTRADTQYF; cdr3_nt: TGTGCCAGCAGCTTAGATCTGGAAACCACGAGGGCAGATACGCAGTATTTT
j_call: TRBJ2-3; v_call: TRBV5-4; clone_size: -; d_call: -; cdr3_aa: CASSLGGRTQLSTDTQYF; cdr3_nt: TGTGCCAGCAGCTTGGGGGGGCGGACGCAGCTAAGCACAGATACGCAGTATTTT
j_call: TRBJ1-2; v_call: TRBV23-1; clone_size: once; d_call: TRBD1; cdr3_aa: CASSHNFRQGNYGYTF; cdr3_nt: TGCGCCAGCAGTCATAATTTCCGACAGGGTAACTATGGCTACACCTTC
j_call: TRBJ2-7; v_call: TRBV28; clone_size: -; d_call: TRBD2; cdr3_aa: CASSWGRTGGNEQYF; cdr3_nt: TGTGCCAGCAGTTGGGGACGGACGGGGGGGAATGAGCAGTACTTC
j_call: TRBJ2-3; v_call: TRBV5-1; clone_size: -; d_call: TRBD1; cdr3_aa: CASSWDRVTDTQYF; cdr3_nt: TGCGCCAGCAGCTGGGACAGGGTAACAGATACGCAGTATTTT
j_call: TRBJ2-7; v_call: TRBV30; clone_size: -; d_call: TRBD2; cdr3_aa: CAWSVGDYLSYEQYF; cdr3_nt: TGTGCCTGGAGTGTAGGGGACTACCTCTCCTACGAGCAGTACTTC
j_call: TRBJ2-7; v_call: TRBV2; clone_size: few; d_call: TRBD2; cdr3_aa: CASGSSGKAYEQYF; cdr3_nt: TGTGCCAGCGGGTCCAGCGGGAAAGCCTACGAGCAGTACTTC
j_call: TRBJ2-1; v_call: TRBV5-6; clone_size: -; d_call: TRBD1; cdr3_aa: CASSFIPTGVNEQFF; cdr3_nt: TGTGCCAGCAGCTTTATCCCGACAGGGGTCAATGAGCAGTTCTTC
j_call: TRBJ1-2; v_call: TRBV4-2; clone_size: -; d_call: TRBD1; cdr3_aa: CASSPRDSRSGYTF; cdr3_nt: TGTGCCAGCAGCCCGCGGGACAGCCGGTCTGGCTACACCTTC
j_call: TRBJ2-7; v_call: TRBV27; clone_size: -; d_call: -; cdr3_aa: CASSRRGGAASYEQYF; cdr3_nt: TGTGCCAGCAGCCGGAGGGGGGGGGCTGCGTCCTACGAGCAGTACTTC
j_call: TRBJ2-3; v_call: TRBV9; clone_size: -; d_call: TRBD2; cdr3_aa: CASSQIAGGGTDTQYF; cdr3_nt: TGTGCCAGCAGCCAAATAGCGGGTGGGGGCACAGATACGCAGTATTTT
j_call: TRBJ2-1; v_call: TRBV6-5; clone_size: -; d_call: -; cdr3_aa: CASSFNAGSDEQFF; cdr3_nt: TGTGCCAGCAGTTTTAATGCAGGGTCAGATGAGCAGTTCTTC
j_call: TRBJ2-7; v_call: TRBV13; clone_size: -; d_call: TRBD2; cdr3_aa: CASSPRTSGILAEQYF; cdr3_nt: TGTGCCAGCAGCCCCCGGACTAGCGGGATCCTGGCCGAGCAGTACTTC
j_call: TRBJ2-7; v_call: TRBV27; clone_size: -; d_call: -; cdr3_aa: CAIGGRGGGYEQYF; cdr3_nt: TGTGCCATCGGGGGAAGGGGAGGTGGGTACGAGCAGTACTTC
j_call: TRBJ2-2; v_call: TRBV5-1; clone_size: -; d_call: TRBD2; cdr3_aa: CASSLQPAGVGTGELFF; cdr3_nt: TGCGCCAGCAGCTTGCAGCCAGCGGGAGTTGGCACCGGGGAGCTGTTTTTT
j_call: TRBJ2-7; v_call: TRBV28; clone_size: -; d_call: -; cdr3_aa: CASSRSGVYEQYF; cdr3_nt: TGTGCCAGCAGTCGTAGCGGAGTCTACGAGCAGTACTTC